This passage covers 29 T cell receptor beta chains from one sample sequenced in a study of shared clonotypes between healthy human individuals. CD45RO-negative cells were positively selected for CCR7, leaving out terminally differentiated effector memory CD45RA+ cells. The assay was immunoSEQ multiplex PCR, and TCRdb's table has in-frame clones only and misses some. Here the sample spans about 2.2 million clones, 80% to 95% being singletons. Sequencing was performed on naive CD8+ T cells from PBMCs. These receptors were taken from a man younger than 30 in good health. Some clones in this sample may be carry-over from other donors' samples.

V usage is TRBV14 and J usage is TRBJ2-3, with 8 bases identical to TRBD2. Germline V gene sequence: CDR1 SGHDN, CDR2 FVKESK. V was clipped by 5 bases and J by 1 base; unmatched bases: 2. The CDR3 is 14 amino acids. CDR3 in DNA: TGTGCCAGCAGCGCGACTAGCGGCACAGATACGCAGTATTTT. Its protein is CASSATSGTDTQYF.

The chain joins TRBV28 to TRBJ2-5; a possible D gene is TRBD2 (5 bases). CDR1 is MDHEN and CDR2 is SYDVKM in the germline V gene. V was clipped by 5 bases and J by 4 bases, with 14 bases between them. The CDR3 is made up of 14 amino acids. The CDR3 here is CASSTGITAETQYF. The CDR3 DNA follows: TGTGCCAGCAGTACCGGGATCACGGCAGAGACCCAGTACTTC.

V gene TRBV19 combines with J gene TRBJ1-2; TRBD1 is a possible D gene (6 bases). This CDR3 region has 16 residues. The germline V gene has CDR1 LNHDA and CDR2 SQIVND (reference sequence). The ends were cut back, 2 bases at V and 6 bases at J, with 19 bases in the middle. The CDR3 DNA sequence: TGTGCCAGTAGTATAATGCCCGGGGGCCCCCGGGATGGCTACACCTTC. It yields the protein CASSIMPGGPRDGYTF. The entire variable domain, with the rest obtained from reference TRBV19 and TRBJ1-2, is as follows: DGGITQSPKYLFRKEGQNVTLSCEQNLNHDAMYWYRQDPGQGLRLIYYSQIVNDFQKGDIAEGYSVSREKKESFPLTVTSAQKNPTAFYLCASSIMPGGPRDGYTFGSGTRLTVV.

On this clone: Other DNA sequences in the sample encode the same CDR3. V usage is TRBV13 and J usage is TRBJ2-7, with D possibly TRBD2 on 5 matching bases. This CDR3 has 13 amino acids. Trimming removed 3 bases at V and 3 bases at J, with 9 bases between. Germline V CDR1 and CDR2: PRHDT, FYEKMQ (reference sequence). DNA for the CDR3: TGTGCCAGCAGCTTGGCGGGTAGCTACGAGCAGTACTTC. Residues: CASSLAGSYEQYF.

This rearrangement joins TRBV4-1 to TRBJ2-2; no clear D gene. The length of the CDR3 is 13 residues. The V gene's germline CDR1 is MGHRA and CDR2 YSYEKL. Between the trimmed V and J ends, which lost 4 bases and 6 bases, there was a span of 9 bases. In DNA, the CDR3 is TGCGCCAGCAGCCCTTTGGGTCCCGGGGAGCTGTTTTTT. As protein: CASSPLGPGELFF.

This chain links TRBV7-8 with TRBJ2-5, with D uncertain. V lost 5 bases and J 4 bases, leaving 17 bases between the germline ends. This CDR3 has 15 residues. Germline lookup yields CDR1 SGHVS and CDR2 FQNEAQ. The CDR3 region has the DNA TGTGCCAGCAGCCCCACCCGGACGAATGGAGAGACCCAGTACTTC. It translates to CASSPTRTNGETQYF.

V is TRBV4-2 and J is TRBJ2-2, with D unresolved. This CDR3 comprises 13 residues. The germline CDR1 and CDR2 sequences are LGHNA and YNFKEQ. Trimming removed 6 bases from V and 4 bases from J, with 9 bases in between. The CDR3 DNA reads TGTGCCAGCAGGGGTCGAGGCACCGGGGAGCTGTTTTTT. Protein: CASRGRGTGELFF.

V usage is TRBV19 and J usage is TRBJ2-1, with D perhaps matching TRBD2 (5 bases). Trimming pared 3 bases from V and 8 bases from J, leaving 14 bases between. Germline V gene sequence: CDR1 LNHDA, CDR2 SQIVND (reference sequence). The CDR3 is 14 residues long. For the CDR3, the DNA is TGTGCCAGTAGTATCCGACCCGGGGTCTATGAGCAGTTCTTC. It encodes CASSIRPGVYEQFF.

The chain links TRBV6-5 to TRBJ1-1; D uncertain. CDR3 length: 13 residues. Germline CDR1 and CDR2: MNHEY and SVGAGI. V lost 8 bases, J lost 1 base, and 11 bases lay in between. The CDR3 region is CASRWAENTEAFF. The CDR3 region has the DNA TGTGCCAGCCGATGGGCAGAGAACACTGAAGCTTTCTTT.

CDR3 in DNA: TGTGCCAGCAGTGAACTCTCAGCGGGAGGATACAATGAGCAGTTCTTC. It yields the protein CASSELSAGGYNEQFF. The V gene is TRBV6-1, the J gene TRBJ2-1; 9 bases map to TRBD2. V lost 2 bases and J lost 4; bases outside the gene matches: 6. This CDR3 has 16 amino acids. Germline lookup yields CDR1 MNHNS and CDR2 SASEGT.

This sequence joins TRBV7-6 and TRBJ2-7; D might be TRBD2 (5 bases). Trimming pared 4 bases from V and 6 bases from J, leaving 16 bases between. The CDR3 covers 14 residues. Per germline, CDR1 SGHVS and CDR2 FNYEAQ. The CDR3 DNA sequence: TGTGCCAGCAGCTGGCAACCCGTAGGAGGCGAGCAGTACTTC. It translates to CASSWQPVGGEQYF.

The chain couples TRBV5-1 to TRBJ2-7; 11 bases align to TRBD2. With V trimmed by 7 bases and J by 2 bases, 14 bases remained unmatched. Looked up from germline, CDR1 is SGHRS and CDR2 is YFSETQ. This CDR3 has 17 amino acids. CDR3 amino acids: CASSSGLAGILAYEQYF. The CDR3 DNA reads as TGCGCCAGCTCCTCCGGACTAGCGGGCATATTGGCCTACGAGCAGTACTTC.

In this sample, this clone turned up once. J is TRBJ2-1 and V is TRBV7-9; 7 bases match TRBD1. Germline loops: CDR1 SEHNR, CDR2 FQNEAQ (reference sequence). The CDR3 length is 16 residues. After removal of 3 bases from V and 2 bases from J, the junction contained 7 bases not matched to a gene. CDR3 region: CASSFKGADPYNEQFF. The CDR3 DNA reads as TGTGCCAGCAGCTTCAAGGGGGCGGATCCCTACAATGAGCAGTTCTTC.

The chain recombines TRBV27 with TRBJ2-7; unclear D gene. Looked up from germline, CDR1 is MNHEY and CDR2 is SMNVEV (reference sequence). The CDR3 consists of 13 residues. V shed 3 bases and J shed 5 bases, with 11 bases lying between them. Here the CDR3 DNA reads TGTGCCAGCAGTTTTACGGTTGGAAACGAGCAGTACTTC. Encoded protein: CASSFTVGNEQYF.

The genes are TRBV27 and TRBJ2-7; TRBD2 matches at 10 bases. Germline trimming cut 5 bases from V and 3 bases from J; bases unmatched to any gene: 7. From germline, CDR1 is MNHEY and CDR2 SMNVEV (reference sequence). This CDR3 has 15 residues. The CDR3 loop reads CASSKASGSIYEQYF. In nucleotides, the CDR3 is TGTGCCAGCAGTAAAGCTAGCGGGAGTATCTACGAGCAGTACTTC.

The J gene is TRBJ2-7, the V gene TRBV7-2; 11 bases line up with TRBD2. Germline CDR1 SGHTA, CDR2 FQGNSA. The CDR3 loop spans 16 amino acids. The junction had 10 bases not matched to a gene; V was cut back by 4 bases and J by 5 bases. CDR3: CASSSPPSGRFHEQYF. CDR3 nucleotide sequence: TGTGCCAGCAGCTCCCCGCCTAGCGGGAGGTTCCACGAGCAGTACTTC.

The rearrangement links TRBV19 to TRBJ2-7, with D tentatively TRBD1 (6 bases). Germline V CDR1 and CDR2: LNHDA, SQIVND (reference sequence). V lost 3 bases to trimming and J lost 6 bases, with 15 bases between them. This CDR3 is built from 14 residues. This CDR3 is CASSIFSRGGEQYF. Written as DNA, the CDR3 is TGTGCCAGTAGTATTTTTTCCAGGGGTGGCGAGCAGTACTTC.

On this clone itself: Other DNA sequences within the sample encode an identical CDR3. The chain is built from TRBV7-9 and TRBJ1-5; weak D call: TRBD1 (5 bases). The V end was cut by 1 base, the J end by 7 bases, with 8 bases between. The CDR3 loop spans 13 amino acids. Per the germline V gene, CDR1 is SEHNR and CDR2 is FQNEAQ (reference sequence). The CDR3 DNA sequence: TGTGCCAGCAGCTTAGGGGGCATCCAGCCCCAGCATTTT. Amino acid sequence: CASSLGGIQPQHF.

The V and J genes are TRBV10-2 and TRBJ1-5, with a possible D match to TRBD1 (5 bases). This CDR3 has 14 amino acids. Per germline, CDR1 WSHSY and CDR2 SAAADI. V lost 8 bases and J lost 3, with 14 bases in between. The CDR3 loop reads CASGDTGPNQPQHF. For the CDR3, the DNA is TGCGCCAGCGGGGATACAGGCCCCAATCAGCCCCAGCATTTT.

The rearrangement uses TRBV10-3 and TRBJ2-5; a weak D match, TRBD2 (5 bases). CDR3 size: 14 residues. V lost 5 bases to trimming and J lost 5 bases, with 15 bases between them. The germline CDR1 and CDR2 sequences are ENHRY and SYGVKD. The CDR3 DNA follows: TGTGCCATCAGTCCACTAGGTTCGGCGGAGACCCAGTACTTC. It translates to CAISPLGSAETQYF.

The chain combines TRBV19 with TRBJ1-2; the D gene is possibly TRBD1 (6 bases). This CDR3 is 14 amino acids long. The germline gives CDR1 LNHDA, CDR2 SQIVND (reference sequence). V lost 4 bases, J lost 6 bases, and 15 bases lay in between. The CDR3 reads CASSTKGVVDGYTF. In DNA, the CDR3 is TGTGCCAGTAGTACTAAGGGGGTCGTGGATGGCTACACCTTC.

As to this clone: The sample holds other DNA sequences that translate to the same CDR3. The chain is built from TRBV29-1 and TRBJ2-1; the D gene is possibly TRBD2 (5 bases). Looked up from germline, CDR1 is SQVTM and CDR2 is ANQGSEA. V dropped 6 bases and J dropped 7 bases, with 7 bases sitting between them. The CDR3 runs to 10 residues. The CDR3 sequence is CSVSGNEQFF. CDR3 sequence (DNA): TGCAGCGTAAGCGGTAATGAGCAGTTCTTC.

The CDR3 sequence: CASSDGWNTEAFF. The DNA of the CDR3 is TGTGCCAGCAGCGATGGTTGGAACACTGAAGCTTTCTTT. This sequence joins TRBV7-9 and TRBJ1-1; no firm D call. This CDR3 spans 13 amino acids. Trimming pared 5 bases from V and 1 base from J, leaving 8 bases between. Germline V gives CDR1 SEHNR, CDR2 FQNEAQ (reference sequence). The full variable domain, with the rest looked up from reference TRBV7-9 and TRBJ1-1, is DTGVSQNPRHKITKRGQNVTFRCDPISEHNRLYWYRQTLGQGPEFLTYFQNEAQLEKSRLLSDRFSAERPKGSFSTLEIQRTEQGDSAMYLCASSDGWNTEAFFGQGTRLTVV.

CDR3 sequence: CASSQVPGEGGSYGYTF. Written as DNA, the CDR3 is TGCGCCAGCAGCCAAGTACCAGGGGAAGGGGGCTCCTATGGCTACACCTTC. V is TRBV4-1 and J is TRBJ1-2; TRBD1 aligns across 7 bases. Germline V CDR1 and CDR2: MGHRA, YSYEKL. With V trimmed by 1 base and J by 4 bases, 12 bases remained unmatched. This CDR3 is built from 17 residues.

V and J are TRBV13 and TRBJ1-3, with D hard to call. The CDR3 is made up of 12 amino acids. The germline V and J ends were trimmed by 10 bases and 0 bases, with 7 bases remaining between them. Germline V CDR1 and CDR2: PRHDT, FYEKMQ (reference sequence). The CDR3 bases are TGTGCCACCCAAAACTCTGGAAACACCATATATTTT. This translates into CATQNSGNTIYF.

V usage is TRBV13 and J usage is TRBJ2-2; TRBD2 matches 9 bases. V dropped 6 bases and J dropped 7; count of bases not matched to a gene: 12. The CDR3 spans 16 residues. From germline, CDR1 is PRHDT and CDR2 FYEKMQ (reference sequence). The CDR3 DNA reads TGTGCCAGCAGGCTCTATAGCGGGAGTAAGGGCGGGGAGCTGTTTTTT. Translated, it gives CASRLYSGSKGGELFF.

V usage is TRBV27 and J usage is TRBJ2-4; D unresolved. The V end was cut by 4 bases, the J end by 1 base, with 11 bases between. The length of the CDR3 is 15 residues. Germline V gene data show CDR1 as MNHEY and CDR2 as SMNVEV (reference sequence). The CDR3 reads CASSWFRDAKNIQYF. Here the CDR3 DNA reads TGTGCCAGCAGTTGGTTTAGAGATGCCAAAAACATTCAGTACTTC.

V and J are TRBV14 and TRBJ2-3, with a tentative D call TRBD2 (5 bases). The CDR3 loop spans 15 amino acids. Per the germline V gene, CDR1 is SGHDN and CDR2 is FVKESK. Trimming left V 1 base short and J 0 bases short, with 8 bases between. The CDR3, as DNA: TGTGCCAGCAGCCAAGGGACTCTTAGCACAGATACGCAGTATTTT. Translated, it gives CASSQGTLSTDTQYF.

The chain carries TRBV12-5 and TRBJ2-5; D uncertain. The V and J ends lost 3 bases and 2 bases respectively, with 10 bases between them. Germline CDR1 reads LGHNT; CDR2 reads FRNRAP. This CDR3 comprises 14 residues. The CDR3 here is CASGLWQSQETQYF. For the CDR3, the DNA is TGTGCTAGTGGTTTATGGCAGTCGCAAGAGACCCAGTACTTC.